A single T cell receptor beta chain is shown here with its context. In its sample, this clonotype was seen many times. Its antigen is still unknown. The record has no base qualities; no much larger clone is one base away. The data were produced on an Illumina NovaSeq 6000. Using 5'RACE with constant-segment primers, TCRalpha and TCRbeta cDNA libraries were constructed, with sample barcodes and unique molecular identifiers added in the process. Trizol reagent was used to extract RNA from every sample. Libraries were amplified in two PCR steps, with a second sample barcode and Illumina TruSeq adapters added in the second step. Sequencing of the libraries was done on an Illumina NovaSeq, producing 2 x 150 bp paired-end reads. The study's own analysis went as follows. With migec v1.2.7, reads were demultiplexed and then collapsed into UMI-guided consensus sequences. With mixcr v2.1.11, UMI consensuses were aligned to TRA and TRB V and J templates and assembled into clonotypes. Expanded or contracted clonotypes were those called significant by both edgeR and NoisET, with noise models trained on biological replicates. edgeR calls used a false discovery rate-adjusted p below 0.01 and a log2 fold-change threshold of 1. As an exploratory analysis of dynamics, max-normalized trajectories of the 1000 most abundant clonotypes were examined by PCA with hierarchical clustering. The CD4 or CD8 phenotype of responding clones was assigned using the separately sequenced CD4+ and CD8+ repertoires. The raw public reads went through TCRdb reprocessing: fastp at Q25, MiXCR clone calling, in-frame beta chains kept. CDR3 protein duplicates are merged, each entry listing the most common genes and DNA. TCRdb, not the original authors, processed these V and J calls. The sample data list about 430,000 distinct CDR3 sequences, and about a sixth of these were observed just once. The ten largest clones add up to around a fifth of the sample.

Ficoll-Paque density gradient centrifugation was used to isolate PBMCs. This entry belongs to a study of T-cell memory formation after mild COVID-19 (dated by TCRdb to about 2021). For the wider study: Most TCR sequence clusters were specific to one of the two donors. In two donors, T-cell clones that expanded and contracted after mild COVID-19 were followed by sequencing TCRalpha and TCRbeta repertoires longitudinally. The cohort was made up of two young adult volunteers, one female and one male, who were previously healthy.

The CDR3 goes from the cysteine to the phenylalanine over 15 residues. Only CDR3 DNA is held: 45 bases, read in frame from base 1. In the germline V gene, CDR1 corresponds to SGDLS and CDR2 to YYNGEE. Trimming costs V 4 bases and J 10 bases, and their ends lie 21 bases apart. What the research found in general, with its limitations: SARS-CoV-2 specificity was not confirmed for the second-wave clones peaking on day 37. The detection of some responding clones in pre-infection memory suggests that pre-existing cross-reactive memory T cells joined the SARS-CoV-2 response. The study covered only two mild cases, and larger cohorts including severe cases with pre-infection samples were considered necessary. Contracting CD4+ clones appeared mostly in the CM and EM memory subsets, whereas CD8+ clones were enriched in EMRA. From day 15 to 85, contracting clones showed balanced CD4/CD8 phenotypes, whereas a second wave of clones that expanded from day 15 to 37 leaned towards CD4+.

Sequencing input: PBMCs or a T cell subset sorted from them (not recorded which). The TCR comes from a young man who had mild COVID-19 (a few samples of this study predate the infection). The sample titles of this study are shuffled in the database, so cell type and time point are left out; the donor was told from shared clones. The chain is encoded by TRBV9 joined to TRBJ2-1; the D region possibly corresponds to TRBD2 (5 bases align). The DNA sequence follows: TGTGCCAGCAGCTCCCTGGGGTCGGGGTATAGGGAGCAGTTCTTC. This gives the protein CASSSLGSGYREQFF. Supplemented by the reference TRBV9 and TRBJ2-1 proteins around the CDR3, the complete variable domain is DSGVTQTPKHLITATGQRVTLRCSPRSGDLSVYWYQQSLDQGLQFLIQYYNGEERAKGNILERFSAQQFPDLHSELNLSSLELGDSALYFCASSSLGSGYREQFFGPGTRLTVL.